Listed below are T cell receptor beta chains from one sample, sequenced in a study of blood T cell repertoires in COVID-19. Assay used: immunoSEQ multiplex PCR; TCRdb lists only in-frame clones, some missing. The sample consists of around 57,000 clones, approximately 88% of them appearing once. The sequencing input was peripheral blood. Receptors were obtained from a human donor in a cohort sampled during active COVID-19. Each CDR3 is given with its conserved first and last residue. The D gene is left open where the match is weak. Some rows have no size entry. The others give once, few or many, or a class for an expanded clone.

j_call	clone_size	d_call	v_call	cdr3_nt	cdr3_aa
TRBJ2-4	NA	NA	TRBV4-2	TGTGCCAGCAGCCAAGACTGGCAGGGGTCCAAAAACATTCAGTACTTC	CASSQDWQGSKNIQYF
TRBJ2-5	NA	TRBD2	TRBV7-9	TGTGCCAGCAGAGCGGGGCTCCAAGAGACCCAGTACTTC	CASRAGLQETQYF
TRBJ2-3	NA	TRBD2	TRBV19	TGTGCCAGTAGTCGGCTAGCGGGGTGGGATACGCAGTATTTT	CASSRLAGWDTQYF
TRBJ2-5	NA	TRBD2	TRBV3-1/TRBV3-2	TGTGCCAGCAGCCCGCGGGGGACTCAAGAGACCCAGTACTTC	CASSPRGTQETQYF
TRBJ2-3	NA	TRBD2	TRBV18	TGTGCCAGCTCACCAATAACTAGCGGGGGCACAGATACGCAGTATTTT	CASSPITSGGTDTQYF
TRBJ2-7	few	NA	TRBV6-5	TGTGCCAGCAGTTACTCGATATGGACAGAATACGAGCAGTACTTC	CASSYSIWTEYEQYF
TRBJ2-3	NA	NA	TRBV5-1	TGCGCCAGCAGCTTGGCCAATAAGGACACCGATACGCAGTATTTT	CASSLANKDTDTQYF
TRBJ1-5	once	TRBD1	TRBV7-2	TGTGCCAGCAGCTTACAGGGGGCGCTCAATCAGCCCCAGCATTTT	CASSLQGALNQPQHF
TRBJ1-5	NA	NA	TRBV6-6	TGTGCCAGCAGTTACCTTAGACAGGACAATCAGCCCCAGCATTTT	CASSYLRQDNQPQHF
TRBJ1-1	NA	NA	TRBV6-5	TGTGCCAGCAGTAAACCGGGACATGTCACTGAAGCTTTCTTT	CASSKPGHVTEAFF
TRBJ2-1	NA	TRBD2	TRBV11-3	TGTGCCAGCAGCTTAGATCCCCCGGGACTAGCTAAACGGGATGAGCAGTTCTTC	CASSLDPPGLAKRDEQFF
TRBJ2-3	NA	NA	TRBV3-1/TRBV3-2	TGTGCCAGCAGCCACCGTTATACGCAGTATTTT	CASSHRYTQYF
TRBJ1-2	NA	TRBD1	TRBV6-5	TGTGCCAGCAGTTACTTACAGGGGTATAACTATGGCTACACCTTC	CASSYLQGYNYGYTF
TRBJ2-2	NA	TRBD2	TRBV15	TGTGCCACCAGCCCCGGGGGGGTTGACGGGGAGCTGTTTTTT	CATSPGGVDGELFF
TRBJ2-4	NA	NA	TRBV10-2	TGCGCCAGCAGTGATAAGGCGACTATAGCCAAAAACATTCAGTACTTC	CASSDKATIAKNIQYF
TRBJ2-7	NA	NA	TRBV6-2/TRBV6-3	TGTGCCAGCAGTTACGGGGGACACAAGACCAACTACGAGCAGTACTTC	CASSYGGHKTNYEQYF
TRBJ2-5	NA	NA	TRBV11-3	TGTGCCAGCAGCTGGGGCAGACAAGAGACCCAGTACTTC	CASSWGRQETQYF
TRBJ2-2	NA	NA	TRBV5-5	TGTGCCAGCAGCTCCCGAGGGGGGGGTGACACCGGGGAGCTGTTTTTT	CASSSRGGGDTGELFF
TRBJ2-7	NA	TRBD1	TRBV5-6	TGTGCCAGCAGCTCGATGAGGGACAGCCCCTACGAGCAGTACTTC	CASSSMRDSPYEQYF
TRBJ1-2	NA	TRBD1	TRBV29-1	TGCAGCGTACCGACAGGGGGCGGTTATGGCTACACCTTC	CSVPTGGGYGYTF
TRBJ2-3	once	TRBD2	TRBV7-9	TGTGCCAGCAGCTTAGGGGGACTAGCGCGCACAGATACGCAGTATTTT	CASSLGGLARTDTQYF
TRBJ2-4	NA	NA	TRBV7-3	TGTGCCAGGGGGCGGATTGTCAAAAACATTCAGTACTTC	CARGRIVKNIQYF
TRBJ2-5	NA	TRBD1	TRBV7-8	TGTGCCAGCAGCTTAGCGCGTAAGGGGGCAGGGGAGACCCAGTACTTC	CASSLARKGAGETQYF
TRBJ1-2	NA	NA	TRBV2	TGTGCCAGCAGTGGGGAGAGGGATCTTGGCTACACCTTC	CASSGERDLGYTF
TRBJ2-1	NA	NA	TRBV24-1	TGTGCCACCAGTGACCGTAGCGGAAGTCCCTACAATGAGCAGTTCTTC	CATSDRSGSPYNEQFF
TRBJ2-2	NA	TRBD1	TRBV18	TGTGCCAACGGACAGGCCCTTACCGGGGAGCTGTTTTTT	CANGQALTGELFF